This T cell receptor (beta chain) was recorded in a study of blood T cell repertoires in COVID-19 (dated by TCRdb to 2018 to 2020). A note on the overall study: Samples from collaborators originated in the United States, Italy and Spain and spanned both the acute and convalescent phases of COVID-19. The samples were drawn from two sources: the first 160 participants of the ongoing ImmuneRACE study, and approximately 1,300 subjects contributed by 6 global collaborators. The dataset comprised deeply sampled blood TCRbeta repertoires from subjects exposed to, actively infected with, or recovered from COVID-19. Nearly every sample came with metadata listing a de-identified subject ID, COVID-19 status, age in years and sex. The repertoires were released in a freely available public database intended as a resource for research on the immune response to SARS-CoV-2. HLA class I and class II types, where available, came from metadata supplied by the sample provider rather than from assay-based typing. The prospective study material was composed of cDNA or gDNA derived from T cells, B-cell-depleted T cells, or PBMCs. Summary of the overall study and its limitations: Clinical and demographic metadata were provided uncurated, with the amount varying by source and participant.

Collaborating institutions collected whole blood in K2EDTA tubes following their own protocols. For TCRbeta analysis, collaborators shipped samples as frozen whole blood, isolated PBMCs, or DNA extracted from either of those sample types. V lost 3 bases and J lost 9 bases, and the count of bases not matched to a germline gene is 10. CDR1 is given as SNHLY and CDR2 as FYNNEI, both from the germline V gene. The CDR3 measures 16 amino acids from cysteine to phenylalanine. The DNA shown is the 48-base CDR3, in frame from base 1. Concerning this clone: Its recognized antigen is unknown. No quality values exist for individual bases; no much larger clone is one base distant.

TCRbeta CDR3 regions were amplified from genomic DNA by means of the immunoSEQ Assay, a bias-controlled multiplex PCR. Concerning the study's data processing: Within the assay, amplification of reference gene primers was used to estimate how many nucleated cells each sample contained. Sequence reads were collapsed and filtered to measure the absolute abundance of every unique TCRbeta CDR3 rearrangement. For each sample, productive Simpson clonality was calculated as the square root of Simpson's diversity index over productive rearrangements. TCRdb limited this immuneACCESS table to in-frame rearrangements with V and J called. A share of clones is missing; checked studies link under half to unresolved V genes, and the rest is unexplained. Clone size and the V and J calls come from that table; the DNA yielded D and trimming. The sample records 100,000 to 150,000 clones, over 75% of which are singletons. Of the sample, roughly 9.7% is held by the ten largest clones.

The chain employs TRBV2 and TRBJ1-6; 8 of the junction bases match TRBD1. Material for sequencing was peripheral blood. This TCR was recovered from a man aged 35 to 55 with active or convalescent COVID-19. Here the CDR3 is given as CASSDPRRTGSSPLHF. The nucleotide sequence is given as TGTGCCAGCAGTGATCCCCGTCGGACAGGGAGTTCACCCCTCCACTTT.